This T cell receptor (beta chain) is from a study of response to subunit inactivated influenza vaccine. TCRdb recomputed calls from the RT-PCR reads with MiXCR, one row per CDR3 protein. The sample contains more than 450,000 distinct CDR3 sequences, 12% of which appear only once. CDR3 size: 15 residues. The germline V gene has CDR1 MNHEY and CDR2 SVGAGI. V was clipped by 4 bases and J by 4 bases, with 17 bases between them. The source was PBMCs from blood, collected on the day of vaccination. The receptor was derived from a man in his forties or fifties who received an inactivated influenza vaccine. The rearrangement joins TRBV6-5 to TRBJ2-7; D possibly corresponds to TRBD1 (6 bases). This CDR3 reads CASSSLMTGWYEQYF. DNA of the CDR3: TGTGCCAGCAGTTCGCTAATGACAGGATGGTACGAGCAGTACTTC.